The 19 T cell receptor beta chains below come from one sample, sequenced in a study of vaccination and CD4 T cells after COVID-19. Their antigen targets remain unknown. Time point reported: late sampling 161 to 241 days after vaccination in a few convalescent patients. As for treatment: roughly 11-day PBMC culture with coronavirus spike peptide pools or control peptides (ViraFEST assay). Oncomine TCR Beta short-read sequencing was applied to DNA from cultured CD4+ T cells. TCRdb called the PCR reads again in MiXCR, with one record for every CDR3 protein. The table lists around 25,000 distinct CDR3 sequences, about two fifths of them singletons. The sample was CD4+ T cells from blood, cultured in vitro, taken about 7 months after SARS-CoV-2 vaccination. All receptors derive from a human donor who had recovered from COVID-19.

The rearrangement joins TRBV7-2 to TRBJ2-5, with 9 bases matching TRBD1. The germline V gene has CDR1 SGHTA and CDR2 FQGNSA. The J segment lost 7 bases and the V segment lost 4 bases, leaving 19 bases of the junction unmatched. The CDR3 loop spans 18 amino acids. Here the CDR3 DNA reads TGTGCCAGCAGCTCCCCAAGTCAAGACAGGGGGGTCTTGGGGACCCAGTACTTC. Its translation: CASSSPSQDRGVLGTQYF.

V usage is TRBV6-1 and J usage is TRBJ2-1; no clear D gene. The V gene's germline CDR1 is MNHNS and CDR2 SASEGT. This CDR3 has 16 residues. The ends were cut back, 6 bases at V and 3 bases at J, with 18 bases in the middle. CDR3 loop: CASRPRSPTDYNEQFF. The CDR3 bases are TGTGCCAGCAGACCTCGGAGCCCCACTGACTACAATGAGCAGTTCTTC.

The V gene is TRBV6-5, the J gene TRBJ2-3; 7 bases match TRBD1. J gave up 1 base and V 3 bases, and 4 bases lay outside the gene matches. The CDR3 is 15 amino acids. CDR1 and CDR2 from the germline V gene are MNHEY and SVGAGI. The CDR3 reads CASSYRDRGTDTQYF. The CDR3 nucleotides are TGTGCCAGCAGTTATCGAGACAGGGGCACAGATACGCAGTATTTT.

Only a few counts were recorded for this clonotype. The chain uses TRBV7-3 and TRBJ2-5; D may match TRBD1 or TRBD2 (6 bases each). CDR1 and CDR2 (germline): SGHTA, FQGTGA. The CDR3 has 14 amino acids. V was clipped by 3 bases and J by 3 bases, with 11 bases between them. CDR3 amino acids: CASSFGGSEETQYF. The CDR3 DNA is TGTGCCAGCAGCTTCGGGGGCAGTGAAGAGACCCAGTACTTC. Using reference TRBV7-3 and TRBJ2-5 for the parts outside the CDR3, the full variable domain is GAGVSQTPSNKVTEKGKYVELRCDPISGHTALYWYRQSLGQGPEFLIYFQGTGAADDSGLPNDRFFAVRPEGSVSTLKIQRTERGDSAVYLCASSFGGSEETQYFGPGTRLLVL.

The chain carries TRBV19 and TRBJ1-5; no definite D call. Per the germline V gene, CDR1 is LNHDA and CDR2 is SQIVND (reference sequence). This CDR3 comprises 16 residues. With 5 bases removed from V and 1 base from J, the gap between germline ends came to 15 bases. The CDR3 here is CASSVYDSGSNQPQHF. In DNA, the CDR3 is TGTGCCAGTAGTGTTTACGACTCGGGGAGCAATCAGCCCCAGCATTTT.

This rearrangement joins TRBV7-8 to TRBJ1-5, with 9 positions matching TRBD1. CDR1 SGHVS and CDR2 FQNEAQ come from the germline V gene. V dropped 6 bases and J dropped 2; count of bases not matched to a gene: 11. The CDR3 has 17 amino acids. The CDR3 region has the DNA TGTGCCAGCAGAAGGGACAGGGTGGGTGTGGGCAATCAGCCCCAGCATTTT. Amino acid sequence: CASRRDRVGVGNQPQHF.

The CDR3 spells CSAPDTGGLAESSTDTQYF. The CDR3 DNA sequence: TGCAGTGCTCCCGACACGGGGGGACTAGCGGAATCCTCCACAGATACGCAGTATTTT. The chain couples TRBV20-1 to TRBJ2-3; 11 bases align to TRBD2. This CDR3 is built from 19 residues. Trimming cost V 5 bases and J 2 bases; bases outside gene matches: 18. Germline assignment: CDR1 DFQATT and CDR2 SNEGSKA (reference sequence).

The V and J genes are TRBV4-3 and TRBJ2-7; 8 nucleotides line up with TRBD1. The length of the CDR3 is 15 residues. After removal of 1 base from V and 2 bases from J, the junction contained 4 bases not matched to a gene. Germline V gives CDR1 LGHNA, CDR2 YSLEER. CDR3 sequence: CASSQGTGTPYEQYF. The CDR3 DNA reads as TGCGCCAGCAGCCAAGGGACAGGGACCCCCTACGAGCAGTACTTC.

V and J are TRBV6-1 and TRBJ2-1; tentative D call: TRBD2 (5 bases). Looked up from germline, CDR1 is MNHNS and CDR2 is SASEGT. The CDR3 has 12 amino acids. V was pared by 4 bases and J by 8 bases, with 9 bases between. CDR3 nucleotides: TGTGCCAGCAGTGTAGCGTGGGATGAGCAGTTCTTC. This encodes CASSVAWDEQFF.

This clonotype is deemed medium-sized. The chain employs TRBV20-1 and TRBJ1-5; 10 bases line up with TRBD1. Losses at the gene ends were 6 bases for V and 5 bases for J; bases not matched to a gene: 13. Germline V gene lookup returns CDR1 DFQATT and CDR2 SNEGSKA (reference sequence). CDR3 length: 16 amino acids. The DNA of the CDR3 is TGCAGTGCCACCCAGACAGGGGGCCCACGCCATCAGCCCCAGCATTTT. Translating gives CSATQTGGPRHQPQHF.

CDR3 sequence (DNA): TGTGCCAGCAGCTTAATGGGGCCGGGAGCGTCTGATGAGCAGTTCTTC. This translates into CASSLMGPGASDEQFF. The chain combines TRBV7-3 with TRBJ2-1; D might be TRBD2 (6 bases). The CDR3 has 16 amino acids. The germline CDR1 and CDR2 sequences are SGHTA and FQGTGA. V was cut by 1 base and J by 8 bases, with 18 bases left in between.

This chain joins TRBV6-5 and TRBJ2-1, with TRBD2 matching 10 bases. V was clipped by 4 bases and J by 6 bases; unmatched bases: 9. Per the germline V gene, CDR1 is MNHEY and CDR2 is SVGAGI. This CDR3 is built from 16 residues. The CDR3 loop is CASSSLLSGRANEQFF. The CDR3 bases are TGTGCCAGCAGTTCCCTACTAAGCGGGAGGGCCAATGAGCAGTTCTTC.

The CDR3 loop reads CASRDVQETQYF. In nucleotides, the CDR3 is TGTGCCAGCAGGGACGTCCAAGAGACCCAGTACTTC. The chain combines TRBV27 with TRBJ2-5; D unresolved. CDR3 length equals 12 residues. Germline V gene lookup returns CDR1 MNHEY and CDR2 SMNVEV (reference sequence). Trimming cost V 6 bases and J 1 base, with 6 bases left between them.

V usage is TRBV28 and J usage is TRBJ2-7; 10 nucleotides agree with TRBD1. Trimming took 2 bases from V and 2 from J; bases not matched to a gene: 3. CDR1 is MDHEN and CDR2 is SYDVKM in the germline V gene. The CDR3 is made up of 15 amino acids. The CDR3: CASSLSGTGAYEQYF. The CDR3 DNA sequence: TGTGCCAGCAGTTTAAGCGGGACAGGGGCCTACGAGCAGTACTTC. Variable domain in full (rest from reference TRBV28 and TRBJ2-7): DVKVTQSSRYLVKRTGEKVFLECVQDMDHENMFWYRQDPGLGLRLIYFSYDVKMKEKGDIPEGYSVSREKKERFSLILESASTNQTSMYLCASSLSGTGAYEQYFGPGTRLTVT.

The table lists this clonotype with a count of one. V and J are TRBV7-9 and TRBJ2-5; TRBD1 aligns across 7 bases. The germline V gene encodes CDR1 SEHNR and CDR2 FQNEAQ (reference sequence). The junction had 11 bases not matched to a gene; V was cut back by 5 bases and J by 2 bases. This CDR3 is built from 16 residues. CDR3 DNA: TGTGCCAGCAGCCCCTCCGGGACAGCTTTTCAAGAGACCCAGTACTTC. Protein sequence: CASSPSGTAFQETQYF.

In its sample, this clonotype was seen a few times. This rearrangement joins TRBV6-4 to TRBJ1-6; D is undetermined. The CDR3 loop spans 12 amino acids. Germline V gives CDR1 MRHNA, CDR2 SNTAGT. V was shortened by 10 bases and J by 9 bases, with 13 bases between the two germline ends. In nucleotides, the CDR3 is TGTGCCATCAAACGACCCGCTTCACCCCTCCACTTT. It is translated as CAIKRPASPLHF.

In its sample, this clonotype ranks as medium-sized. The chain joins TRBV7-2 to TRBJ1-1, with D uncertain. CDR3 size: 13 residues. Germline CDR1 is SGHTA and CDR2 is FQGNSA. Trimming shortened V by 6 bases and J by 1 base, and 9 bases separated the two germline ends. CDR3 coding DNA: TGTGCCAGCAGACGACAACCGAACACTGAAGCTTTCTTT. This codes for CASRRQPNTEAFF.

This clonotype has more than one count but fewer than ten. The chain employs TRBV6-1 and TRBJ1-5; tentative D call: TRBD1 (5 bases). V lost 5 bases, J lost 6 bases, and 11 bases lay in between. The CDR3 totals 13 residues. Germline V gives CDR1 MNHNS, CDR2 SASEGT. The CDR3 bases are TGTGCCAGCAGTCGGGGGATGGGTCAGCCCCAGCATTTT. Amino acid sequence: CASSRGMGQPQHF.

This clonotype was seen more than once but under ten times. V is TRBV20-1 and J is TRBJ2-7; 7 bases are a match to TRBD2. V shed 1 base, J shed 5 bases, and the junction held 8 bases outside the gene matches. The CDR3 has 14 residues. The germline CDR1 and CDR2 sequences are DFQATT and SNEGSKA (reference sequence). CDR3 protein: CSARGRTRGHEQYF. CDR3 DNA sequence: TGCAGTGCTAGAGGGAGGACTAGAGGTCACGAGCAGTACTTC.